This T cell receptor beta chain was profiled in a study of cytomegalovirus exposure and HLA in healthy donors. A multiplex PCR was run with 60 Vbeta primers and 13 Jbeta primers. The assay was immunoSEQ multiplex PCR, and TCRdb's table has in-frame clones only and misses some. This sample has roughly 150,000 clones, with about 81% found just once. Germline trimming cut 5 bases from V and 9 bases from J; bases unmatched to any gene: 6. This CDR3 comprises 13 residues. Germline V lookup: CDR1 MNHNS, CDR2 SASEGT. Study outcomes and limitations: From TCR beta sequences, most subjects' HLA-A and HLA-B alleles were reportedly predicted accurately. Evidence from a later analysis indicated that most CMV-associated TCR beta chains looked HLA-restricted. Within the data, a cluster of highly shared sequence variants was likely a sequencing artifact.

This clone has a single count. Its antigen is currently unknown. The chain uses TRBV6-1 and TRBJ1-5; TRBD1 matches 8 bases. The sequence came from a girl aged 2-10 years in good health and CMV-seropositive. The sample was PBMCs. CDR3 sequence (DNA): TGTGCCAGCAGTCAGGGGGCTGTGGGGCCCCAGCATTTT. Translation: CASSQGAVGPQHF.